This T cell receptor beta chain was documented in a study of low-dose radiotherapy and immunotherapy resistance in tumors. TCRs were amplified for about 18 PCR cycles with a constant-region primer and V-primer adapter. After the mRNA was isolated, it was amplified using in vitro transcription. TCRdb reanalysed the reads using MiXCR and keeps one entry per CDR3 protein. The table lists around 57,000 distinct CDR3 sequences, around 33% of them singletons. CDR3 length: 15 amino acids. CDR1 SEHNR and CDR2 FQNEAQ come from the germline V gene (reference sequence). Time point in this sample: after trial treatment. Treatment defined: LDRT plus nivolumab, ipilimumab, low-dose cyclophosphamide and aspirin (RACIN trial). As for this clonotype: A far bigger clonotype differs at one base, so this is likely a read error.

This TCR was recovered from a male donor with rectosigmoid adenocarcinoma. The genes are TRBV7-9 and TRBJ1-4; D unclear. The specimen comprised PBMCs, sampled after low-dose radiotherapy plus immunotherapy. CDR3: CARSLAAVPNEKLFF. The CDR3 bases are TGTGCCAGAAGCTTAGCCGCCGTGCCTAATGAAAAACTGTTTTTT. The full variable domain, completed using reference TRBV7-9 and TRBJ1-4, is DTGVSQNPRHKITKRGQNVTFRCDPISEHNRLYWYRQTLGQGPEFLTYFQNEAQLEKSRLLSDRFSAERPKGSFSTLEIQRTEQGDSAMYLCARSLAAVPNEKLFFGSGTQLSVL.